This entry features one TCR beta chain sequence. This record belongs to a study of blood T cell repertoires in COVID-19. Study-level background: Acute and convalescent COVID-19 specimens originated in the United States, Italy and Spain. Nucleic acid was either cDNA or gDNA, and it came from T cells, B-cell-depleted T cells, or PBMCs.

Authors' processing steps: Researchers report that nucleated cell counts were estimated from reference gene primer amplification. Using immunoSEQ multiplex PCR, the repertoire was profiled, and TCRdb retains in-frame clones only, with some absent. V, J and clone size are those of that table, while D and trimming were read from the DNA. The sample lists about 150,000 clones, roughly 90% occurring once. The CDR3 contains 15 residues. Trimming removed 5 bases at V and 1 base at J, with 14 bases between. CDR1 MDHEN and CDR2 SYDVKM come from the germline V gene. Sequencing input: peripheral blood. This clonotype was obtained from a man aged 45-60 years with acute or convalescent COVID-19. J is TRBJ1-2 and V is TRBV28; D possibly corresponds to TRBD1 (6 bases). CDR3 DNA sequence: TGTGCCAGCAGTCTGGACAGACGAGGTAACTATGGCTACACCTTC. This sequence encodes CASSLDRRGNYGYTF.